The subject of this entry is one TCR beta chain. Noted time point: newly diagnosed GD, antithyroid drugs for less than 3 months. PBMC RNA served as the TCR library source. This CDR3 has 17 amino acids. Germline CDR1 MGHRA, CDR2 YSYEKL. The J segment lost 2 bases and the V segment lost 1 base, leaving 7 bases of the junction unmatched. These data are taken from a study of regulatory T cells in long-lasting Graves disease. The authors built TCR beta libraries using iRepertoire HTBI primers and Arm-PCR of CDR3 regions. TCRdb reprocessed the multiplex PCR reads with MiXCR, giving one entry per CDR3 protein. Among about 400,000 distinct CDR3 sequences, about 17% were seen once, and the ten largest hold over 20%. This sample also appeared in a second study, on T cells in Graves' hyperthyroidism and ophthalmopathy.

This sequence originates from a woman between 18 and 29 years old with Graves disease. This chain joins TRBV4-1 and TRBJ2-1; 8 bases agree with TRBD2. This specimen consisted of peripheral blood mononuclear cells (PBMCs), obtained at new diagnosis, from a patient treated with antithyroid drugs. The CDR3 is CASSQVQGAGAYNEQFF. CDR3 in DNA: TGCGCCAGCAGCCAAGTCCAGGGAGCGGGAGCCTACAATGAGCAGTTCTTC.